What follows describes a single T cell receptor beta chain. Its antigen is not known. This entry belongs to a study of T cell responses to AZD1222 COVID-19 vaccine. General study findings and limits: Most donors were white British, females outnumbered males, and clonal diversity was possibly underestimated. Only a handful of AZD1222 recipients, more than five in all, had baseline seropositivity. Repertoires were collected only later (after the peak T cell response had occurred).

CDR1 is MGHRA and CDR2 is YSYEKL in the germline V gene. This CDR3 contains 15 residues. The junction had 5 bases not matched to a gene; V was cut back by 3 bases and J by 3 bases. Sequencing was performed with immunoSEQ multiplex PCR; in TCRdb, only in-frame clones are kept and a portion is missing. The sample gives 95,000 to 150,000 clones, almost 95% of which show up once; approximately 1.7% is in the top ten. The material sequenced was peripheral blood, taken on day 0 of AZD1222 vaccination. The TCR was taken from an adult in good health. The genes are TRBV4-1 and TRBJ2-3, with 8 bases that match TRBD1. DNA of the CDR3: TGCGCCAGCAGCCAGGGACAGGTCGGGACAGATACGCAGTATTTT. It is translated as CASSQGQVGTDTQYF.